Listed below are T cell receptor beta chains from one sample, sequenced in a study of CD8+CD57+ T cells in acquired aplastic anemia. TCRdb reprocessed the reads with MiXCR, giving one entry per CDR3 protein. The sample lists about 150,000 distinct CDR3 sequences; about 52% were seen once. Sequences were obtained from sorted CD4+, CD8+, or CD8+CD57+ T cells (not recorded which) from PBMCs. The receptors stem from a human donor with aplastic anemia. Each CDR3 is given with its conserved first and last residue. A D gene is named only where the DNA matches it firmly. The size of a clone is reported for some rows only, either as once, few or many, or as a class for expanded clones.

>TRBV2|few|NA|TRBJ1-6
TGTGCCAGCAAATCGGAGAACACTAATTCACCCCTCCACTTT
CASKSENTNSPLHF
>TRBV27|many|NA|TRBJ2-7
TGTGCCAGCAGTCTATTACAGGGCTCCTACGAGCAGTACTTC
CASSLLQGSYEQYF
>TRBV29-1|once|NA|TRBJ1-2
TGCAGCCAAACCCAGATGCTCTACGGCTACACCTTC
CSQTQMLYGYTF
>TRBV10-2|few|NA|TRBJ2-2
TGTGCCAGCAGTTCCGACGGGGAGCTGTTTTTT
CASSSDGELFF
>TRBV5-1|many|TRBD1|TRBJ2-7
TGCGCCAGCAGCCAGGGACAGGGTTTCGAGCAGTACTTC
CASSQGQGFEQYF
>TRBV7-9|NA|NA|TRBJ1-5
TGTGCCAGCAGCTTGGGGGACATGTCTCCGCATTTT
CASSLGDMSPHF
>TRBV19|NA|NA|TRBJ1-2
TGTGCCAGTAGGGTTCAGGGGAGGTATGGCTACACCTTC
CASRVQGRYGYTF
>TRBV10-3|few|NA|TRBJ1-2
TGTGCCATCAGTGATTATGGGAACTATGGCTACACCTTC
CAISDYGNYGYTF
>TRBV2|NA|TRBD2|TRBJ2-7
TGTGCCAGCAGACAAGGGAGGGGCGAGCAGTACTTC
CASRQGRGEQYF
>TRBV19|NA|NA|TRBJ1-6
TGTGCCAGCGGCCAGGGCAACTATTCACCCCTCCACTTT
CASGQGNYSPLHF
>TRBV28|NA|NA|TRBJ2-7
TGTGCCAGCAGGACAGCGGGACAGGTGAGCTACGAGCAGTACTTC
CASRTAGQVSYEQYF
>TRBV29-1|many|NA|TRBJ1-1
TGCAGCGGCGGGGGGAACACTGAAGCTTTCTTT
CSGGGNTEAFF
>TRBV5-1|NA|TRBD2|TRBJ2-1
TGCGCCAGCAGCCCCTCAAGGACTAGCGGGGGGCTATACAATGAGCAGTTCTTC
CASSPSRTSGGLYNEQFF
>TRBV7-3|NA|NA|TRBJ2-2
TGTGCCCCTGATACCGTGGTGGCACGGACGAACACCGGGGAGCTGTTTTTT
CAPDTVVARTNTGELFF
>TRBV10-3|NA|NA|TRBJ1-1
TGTGCCATCAGTGCATTGAACACTGAAGCTTTCTTT
CAISALNTEAFF
>TRBV5-6|many|NA|TRBJ1-5
TGTGCCAGCAGCTTCGGGCAGGACAGCAATCAGCCCCAGCATTTT
CASSFGQDSNQPQHF
>TRBV7-2|NA|NA|TRBJ1-2
TGTGCCAGCAGCTTACAAAGTGGCGGAAGGTATGGCTACACCTTC
CASSLQSGGRYGYTF
>TRBV19|many|NA|TRBJ2-5
TGTGCCAGTTCACAGGGATGGAAGGAGACCCAGTACTTC
CASSQGWKETQYF
>TRBV7-2|NA|TRBD2|TRBJ2-2
TGTGCCAGCAGCTTTCGGACTAGCGGGATCGGGGAGCTGTTTTTT
CASSFRTSGIGELFF
>TRBV4-1|many|NA|TRBJ1-5
TGCGCCAGCAGCCAAGATAGGAGCATCTATCAGCCCCAGCATTTT
CASSQDRSIYQPQHF
>TRBV13|NA|NA|TRBJ2-3
TGTGCCAGCAGTTTATGGCGGACTACCACAGATGCGCAGTATTTT
CASSLWRTTTDAQYF
>TRBV25-1|NA|NA|TRBJ1-2
TGTGCCAGCAGTGAGAACACAAGGGGAGGCTACACCTTC
CASSENTRGGYTF
>TRBV6-2/TRBV6-3|NA|TRBD2|TRBJ2-5
TGTGCCAGCAGTTACGTGCGGGGGGCCCAAGAGACCCAGTACTTC
CASSYVRGAQETQYF
>TRBV11-2|NA|TRBD1|TRBJ2-7
TGTGCCAGCAGCAAGCCGGGACAGACCTACGAGCAGTACTTC
CASSKPGQTYEQYF
>TRBV2|NA|NA|TRBJ1-2
TGTGCCAGCCTCCCCGACAGGCCCTATGGCTACACCTTC
CASLPDRPYGYTF
>TRBV12-3/TRBV12-4|many|NA|TRBJ2-3
TGTGCCAGCACCCGCGACCGTCTTGGCACAGATACGCAGTATTTT
CASTRDRLGTDTQYF
>TRBV7-6|many|NA|TRBJ2-7
TGTGCCAGCAGCTTAATGTTAGGCAGGTTCGACGAGCAGTACTTC
CASSLMLGRFDEQYF
>TRBV29-1|NA|NA|TRBJ1-3
TGCAGCGTTGAAGGAAACACCATATATTTT
CSVEGNTIYF
>TRBV29-1|NA|NA|TRBJ2-5
TGCAGCTCGTCGGGCCTATCCCAAGAGACCCAGTACTTC
CSSSGLSQETQYF
>TRBV20-1|NA|TRBD2|TRBJ2-1
TGCAGTGCTAAGACGGGAGGACCCTACAATGAGCAGTTCTTC
CSAKTGGPYNEQFF
>TRBV24-1|NA|NA|TRBJ1-2
TGTGCCACCAGTGATTCCGACGGTAACTATGGCTACACCTTC
CATSDSDGNYGYTF
>TRBV29-1|NA|NA|TRBJ2-7
TGCAGCGCTGCCGCTCCGCGGGGATACGAGCAGTACTTC
CSAAAPRGYEQYF
>TRBV24-1|NA|NA|TRBJ2-5
TGTGCCAGCAGTTACGGGGACCAGACGGAGACCCAGTACTTC
CASSYGDQTETQYF
>TRBV12-3/TRBV12-4|many|NA|TRBJ1-2
TGTGCCAGCAGTTCCTTAGATCCCGTGGGACGGCATAACTATGGCTACACCTTC
CASSSLDPVGRHNYGYTF
>TRBV6-1|NA|NA|TRBJ1-6
TGTGCCAGTACACAAGGTAATTCACCCCTCCACTTT
CASTQGNSPLHF
>TRBV2|NA|NA|TRBJ1-5
TGTGCCAGCAGTGACAGCAATCAGCCCCAGCATTTT
CASSDSNQPQHF
>TRBV6-5|NA|NA|TRBJ1-5
TGTGCCAGCAGTTACTTGACAGGTGAAGGGGGGCAGCCCCAGCATTTT
CASSYLTGEGGQPQHF
>TRBV4-1|many|NA|TRBJ2-3
TGCGCCAGCAGCCTACTAGCCCTTAGCACAGATACGCAGTATTTT
CASSLLALSTDTQYF
>TRBV14|many|NA|TRBJ2-7
TGTGCCAGCAGCCAAGGCGTGAGCTACGAGCAGTACTTC
CASSQGVSYEQYF
>TRBV2|NA|NA|TRBJ2-5
TGTGCCAGCAGTGATGGCACTTACCAAGAGACCCAGTACTTC
CASSDGTYQETQYF
>TRBV9|many|TRBD1|TRBJ2-7
TGTGCCAGCAGCTCCCTCCCCGGGACAGGAACTTCCTACGAGCAGTACTTC
CASSSLPGTGTSYEQYF
>TRBV2|NA|NA|TRBJ2-3
TGTGCCAGCAGTGAAGCCGTGGCTAGCGCAGATACGCAGTATTTT
CASSEAVASADTQYF
>TRBV19|NA|NA|TRBJ2-2
TGTGCCAGTAGTAGGCGGCAAAGCGGGGAGCTGTTTTTT
CASSRRQSGELFF
>TRBV6-1|many|TRBD1|TRBJ1-2
TGTGCCAGCAGTCCCGACAGGGGGCATGGCTACACCTTC
CASSPDRGHGYTF
>TRBV2|NA|NA|TRBJ1-5
TGTGCCAGCAGATCCGGGGCAACCCAGCATTTT
CASRSGATQHF
>TRBV6-1|NA|TRBD1|TRBJ1-5
TGTGCCAGCAGTCTAGAAACCAGGGGGGCTCAGCCCCAGCATTTT
CASSLETRGAQPQHF
>TRBV11-2|many|NA|TRBJ2-1
TGTGCCAGCAGCTTATCCCCTCGGCCCAGTACTTACAATGAGCAGTTCTTC
CASSLSPRPSTYNEQFF
>TRBV14|NA|NA|TRBJ1-1
TGTGCCAGCAGCCGGTGGAACACTGGAGCTTTCTTT
CASSRWNTGAFF
>TRBV10-1|NA|NA|TRBJ1-1
TGCGCCAGCAGAGCGGACAGGAACACTGAAGCTTTCTTT
CASRADRNTEAFF
>TRBV2|NA|NA|TRBJ2-5
TGTGCTAGCTACAGGGAAGAGACCCAGTACTTC
CASYREETQYF
>TRBV4-1|many|NA|TRBJ2-2
TGCGCCAGCAGCGACCTTAGTGTTCCCGGGGAGCTGTTTTTT
CASSDLSVPGELFF